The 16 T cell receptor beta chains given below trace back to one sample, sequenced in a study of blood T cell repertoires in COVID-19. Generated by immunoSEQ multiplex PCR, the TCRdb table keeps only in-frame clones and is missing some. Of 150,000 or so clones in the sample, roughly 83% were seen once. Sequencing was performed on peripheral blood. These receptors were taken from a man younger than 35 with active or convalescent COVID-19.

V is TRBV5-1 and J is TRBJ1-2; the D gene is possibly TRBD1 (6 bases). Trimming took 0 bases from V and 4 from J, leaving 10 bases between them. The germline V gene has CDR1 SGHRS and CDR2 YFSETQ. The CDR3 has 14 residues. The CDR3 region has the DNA TGCGCCAGCAGCTTGGACCGGGACACCTATGGCTACACCTTC. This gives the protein CASSLDRDTYGYTF.

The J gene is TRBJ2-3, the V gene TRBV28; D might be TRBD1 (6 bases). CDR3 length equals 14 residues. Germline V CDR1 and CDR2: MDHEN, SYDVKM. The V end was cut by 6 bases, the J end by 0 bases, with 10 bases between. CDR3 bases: TGTGCCAGCAGAGGGACACCCAGCACAGATACGCAGTATTTT. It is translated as CASRGTPSTDTQYF.

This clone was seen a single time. The CDR3 loop is CASSRDRGDIQYF. CDR3 bases: TGTGCCAGTAGTAGGGACAGGGGTGACATTCAGTACTTC. The chain employs TRBV19 and TRBJ2-4, with TRBD1 matching 10 bases. CDR1 LNHDA and CDR2 SQIVND come from the germline V gene (reference sequence). With V trimmed by 4 bases and J by 8 bases, 2 bases remained unmatched. This CDR3 spans 13 amino acids.

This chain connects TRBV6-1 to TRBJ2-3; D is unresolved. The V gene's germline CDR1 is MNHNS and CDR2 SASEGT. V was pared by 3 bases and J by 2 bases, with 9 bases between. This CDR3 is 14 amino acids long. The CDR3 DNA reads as TGTGCCAGCAGTGAGGCGGCCTACACAGATACGCAGTATTTT. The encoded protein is CASSEAAYTDTQYF.

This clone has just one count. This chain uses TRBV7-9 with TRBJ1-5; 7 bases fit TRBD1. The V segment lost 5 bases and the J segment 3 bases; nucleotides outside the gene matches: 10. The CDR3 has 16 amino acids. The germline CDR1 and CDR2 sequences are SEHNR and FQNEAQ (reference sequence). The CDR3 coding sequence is TGTGCCAGCAGCACATCCGGGACAGAGACCAATCAGCCCCAGCATTTT. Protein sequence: CASSTSGTETNQPQHF.

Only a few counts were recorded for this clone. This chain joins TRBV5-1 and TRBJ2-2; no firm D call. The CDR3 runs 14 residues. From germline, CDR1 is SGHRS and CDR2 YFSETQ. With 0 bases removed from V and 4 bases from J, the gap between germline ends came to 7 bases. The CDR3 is CASSLEAATGELFF. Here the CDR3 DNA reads TGCGCCAGCAGCTTGGAGGCGGCCACCGGGGAGCTGTTTTTT. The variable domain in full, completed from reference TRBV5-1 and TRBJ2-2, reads KAGVTQTPRYLIKTRGQQVTLSCSPISGHRSVSWYQQTPGQGLQFLFEYFSETQRNKGNFPGRFSGRQFSNSRSEMNVSTLELGDSALYLCASSLEAATGELFFGEGSRLTVL.

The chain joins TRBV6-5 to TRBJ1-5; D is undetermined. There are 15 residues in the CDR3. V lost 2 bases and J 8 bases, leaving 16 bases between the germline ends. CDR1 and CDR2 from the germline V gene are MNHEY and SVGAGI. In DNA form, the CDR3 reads TGTGCCAGCAGTTACAGAGGGAGTCCGGGAGAGCCCCAGCATTTT. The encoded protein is CASSYRGSPGEPQHF.

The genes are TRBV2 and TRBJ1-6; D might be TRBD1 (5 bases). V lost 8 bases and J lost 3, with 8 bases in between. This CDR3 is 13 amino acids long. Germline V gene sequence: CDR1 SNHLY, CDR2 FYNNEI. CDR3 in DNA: TGTGCCAGCGGAGGGGACTATAATTCACCCCTCCACTTT. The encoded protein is CASGGDYNSPLHF.

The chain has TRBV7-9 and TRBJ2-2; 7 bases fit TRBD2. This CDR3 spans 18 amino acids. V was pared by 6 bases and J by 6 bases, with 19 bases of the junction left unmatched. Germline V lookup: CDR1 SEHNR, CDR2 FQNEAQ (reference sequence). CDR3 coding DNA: TGTGCCAGCAGTACTACTAGCGTGCCTACTCGAACCCCCGGGGAGCTGTTTTTT. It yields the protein CASSTTSVPTRTPGELFF.

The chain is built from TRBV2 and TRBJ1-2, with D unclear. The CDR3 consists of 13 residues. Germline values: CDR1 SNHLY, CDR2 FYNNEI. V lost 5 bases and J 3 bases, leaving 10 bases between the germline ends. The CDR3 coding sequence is TGTGCCAGCAGTATACAGAAATACTATGGCTACACCTTC. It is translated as CASSIQKYYGYTF.

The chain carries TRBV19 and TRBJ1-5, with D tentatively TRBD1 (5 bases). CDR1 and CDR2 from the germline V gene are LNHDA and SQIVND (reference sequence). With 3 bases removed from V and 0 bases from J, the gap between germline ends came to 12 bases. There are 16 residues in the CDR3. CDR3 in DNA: TGTGCCAGTAGTATCGGGGGGGTCCATAGCAATCAGCCCCAGCATTTT. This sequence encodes CASSIGGVHSNQPQHF.

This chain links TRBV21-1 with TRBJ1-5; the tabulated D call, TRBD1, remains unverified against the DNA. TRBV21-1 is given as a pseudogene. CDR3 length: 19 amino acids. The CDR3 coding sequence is TGTGCCAGCAGCAAAAGCGCCCCCGGGACAGATCATAGCAATCAGCCCCAGCATTTT. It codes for CASSKSAPGTDHSNQPQHF.

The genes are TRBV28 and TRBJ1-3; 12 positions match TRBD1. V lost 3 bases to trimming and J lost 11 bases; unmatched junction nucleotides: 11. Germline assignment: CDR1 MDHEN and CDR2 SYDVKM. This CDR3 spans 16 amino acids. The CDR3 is CASSLPGTGGGRAIYF. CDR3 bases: TGTGCCAGCAGTTTGCCTGGGACAGGGGGCGGGCGCGCCATATATTTT.

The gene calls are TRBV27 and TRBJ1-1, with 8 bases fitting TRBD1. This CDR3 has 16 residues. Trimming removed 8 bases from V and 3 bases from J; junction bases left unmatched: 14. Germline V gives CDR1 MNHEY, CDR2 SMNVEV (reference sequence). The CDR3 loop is CASQDRVSVVHTEAFF. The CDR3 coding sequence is TGTGCCAGCCAGGACAGGGTTTCGGTAGTTCACACTGAAGCTTTCTTT.

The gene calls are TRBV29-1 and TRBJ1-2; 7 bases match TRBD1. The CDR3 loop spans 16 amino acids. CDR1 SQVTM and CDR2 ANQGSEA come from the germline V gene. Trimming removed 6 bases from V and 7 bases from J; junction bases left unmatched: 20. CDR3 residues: CSVALRFQGDQGGYTF. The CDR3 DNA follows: TGCAGCGTGGCCCTTCGTTTTCAGGGGGATCAAGGTGGCTACACCTTC.

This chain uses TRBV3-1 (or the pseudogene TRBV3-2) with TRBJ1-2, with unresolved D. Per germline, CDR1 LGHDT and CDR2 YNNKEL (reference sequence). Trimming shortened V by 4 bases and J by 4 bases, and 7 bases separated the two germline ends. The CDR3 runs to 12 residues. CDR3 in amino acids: CASSRVPYGYTF. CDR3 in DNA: TGTGCCAGCAGCCGCGTCCCCTATGGCTACACCTTC.